Listed below are T cell receptor beta chains from one sample, sequenced in a study of cytomegalovirus exposure and HLA in healthy donors. Profiling relied on immunoSEQ multiplex PCR, and the TCRdb table lists in-frame clones only, not all of them. The data hold 150,000 to 200,000 clones, with around 79% observed a single time. The sample was PBMCs. Every receptor here comes from a woman aged 45-65 years in good health and CMV-seropositive. CDR3s include the opening cysteine and the closing phenylalanine or tryptophan. A D gene is named only where the DNA matches it firmly. Clone size is stated in some rows and not others, as once, few, many or a class when expanded.

V gene	clone size	D gene	J gene	CDR3 length	CDR3 protein	CDR3 DNA
TRBV5-1	-	-	TRBJ2-5	14	CASSLVGQEETQYF	TGCGCCAGCAGCTTGGTGGGCCAGGAAGAGACCCAGTACTTC
TRBV29-1	-	TRBD1	TRBJ2-4	14	CSATGGQAKNIQYF	TGCAGCGCTACAGGGGGACAGGCCAAAAACATTCAGTACTTC
TRBV6-1	-	-	TRBJ1-4	14	CASTVGGANEKLFF	TGTGCCAGCACCGTCGGGGGGGCTAATGAAAAACTGTTTTTT
TRBV7-3	-	-	TRBJ1-1	13	CASSGSGNTEAFF	TGTGCCAGCAGTGGGAGTGGGAACACTGAAGCTTTCTTT
TRBV4-1	-	TRBD2	TRBJ2-3	15	CASSQLAGGTDTQYF	TGCGCCAGCAGCCAACTAGCGGGAGGCACAGATACGCAGTATTTT
TRBV4-2	-	TRBD2	TRBJ2-7	14	CASSTTSESYEQYF	TGTGCCAGCAGCACGACTAGCGAAAGCTACGAGCAGTACTTC
TRBV5-1	-	TRBD1	TRBJ2-2	16	CASSPDLGTAGGELFF	TGCGCCAGCAGCCCGGACCTAGGGACAGCTGGCGGGGAGCTGTTTTTT
TRBV28	-	-	TRBJ2-1	12	CASSLGQYEQFF	TGTGCCAGCAGTTTGGGGCAGTACGAGCAGTTCTTC
TRBV28	-	TRBD2	TRBJ2-7	14	CASCRTSATYEQYF	TGTGCCAGCTGCCGGACTAGCGCAACCTACGAGCAGTACTTC
TRBV11-2	-	TRBD2	TRBJ2-7	17	CASSLEGTSGGANEQYF	TGTGCCAGCAGCTTAGAGGGGACTAGCGGGGGGGCAAACGAGCAGTACTTC
TRBV29-1	once	TRBD2	TRBJ2-5	12	CSVGLTQETQYF	TGCAGCGTGGGACTAACGCAGGAGACCCAGTACTTC
TRBV5-4	-	TRBD1	TRBJ2-2	15	CASSSRQGVTGELFF	TGTGCCAGCAGCTCAAGACAGGGGGTCACCGGGGAGCTGTTTTTT
TRBV7-6	-	TRBD2	TRBJ2-1	16	CASSLASGTTYNEQFF	TGTGCCAGCAGCTTAGCGTCCGGGACTACCTACAATGAGCAGTTCTTC
TRBV12-2	-	-	TRBJ1-5	17	CASRLYPLRDSNQPQHF	TGTGCAAGTCGCTTGTACCCGTTGCGGGATAGCAATCAGCCCCAGCATTTT
TRBV2	few	TRBD1	TRBJ2-7	15	CASSEGWGQGYEQYF	TGTGCCAGCAGTGAAGGGTGGGGACAGGGGTACGAGCAGTACTTC
TRBV5-8	-	-	TRBJ2-1	15	CASSFFSSSYNEQFF	TGTGCCAGCAGCTTTTTTAGCAGCTCCTACAATGAGCAGTTCTTC
TRBV28	-	-	TRBJ2-6	14	CASTRGSGANVLTF	TGTGCCAGCACCCGGGGATCTGGGGCCAACGTCCTGACTTTC
TRBV7-7	-	TRBD2	TRBJ2-5	14	CASSSGLAGETQYF	TGTGCTAGCAGCTCGGGACTAGCAGGGGAGACCCAGTACTTC
TRBV5-1	-	-	TRBJ1-2	15	CASSLSPQGNYGYTF	TGCGCCAGCAGCTTGTCTCCGCAGGGTAACTATGGCTACACCTTC
TRBV4-3	few	-	TRBJ1-1	13	CASSQDMYTEAFF	TGCGCCAGCAGCCAAGATATGTACACTGAAGCTTTCTTT
TRBV27	-	TRBD2	TRBJ2-1	17	CASSPPGRVSSYNEQFF	TGTGCCAGCAGTCCCCCTGGGAGGGTCAGCTCCTACAATGAGCAGTTCTTC
TRBV19	-	-	TRBJ1-1	11	CATDPTGEAFF	TGTGCCACGGACCCCACAGGTGAAGCTTTCTTT
TRBV19	-	TRBD1	TRBJ1-6	16	CASSILGQGLDSPLHF	TGTGCCAGTAGTATTTTGGGACAGGGGTTGGATTCACCCCTCCACTTT
TRBV4-1	-	-	TRBJ1-2	16	CASSPPADLFPNGYTF	TGCGCCAGCAGCCCCCCGGCGGACTTATTCCCTAATGGCTACACCTTC
TRBV6-1	-	-	TRBJ2-5	14	CASRRRHLQETQYF	TGTGCCAGCAGACGCAGACACCTACAAGAGACCCAGTACTTC
TRBV6-5	-	TRBD2	TRBJ2-3	16	CASSYGSGTPSYTQYF	TGTGCCAGCAGTTACGGGAGCGGGACGCCCTCCTATACGCAGTATTTT
TRBV15	-	TRBD2	TRBJ2-7	17	CATSTRTSGGGPYEQYF	TGTGCCACCAGTACGAGGACTAGCGGGGGGGGGCCCTACGAGCAGTACTTC
TRBV18	-	-	TRBJ1-4	13	CASSPGGEEKLFF	TGTGCCAGCTCACCGGGTGGAGAAGAAAAACTGTTTTTT